The present entry profiles one T cell receptor (beta chain) with its context. The data derive from a study of blood T cell repertoires in COVID-19. Overall study: Samples representing acute and convalescent COVID-19 were sourced from the United States, Italy and Spain. Nucleic acid was either cDNA or gDNA, and it came from T cells, B-cell-depleted T cells, or PBMCs.

Original handling: From reference gene primer amplification, estimates of nucleated cell counts were derived. TCRdb's table, derived via immunoSEQ multiplex PCR, lists solely in-frame clones and lacks some. V, J and clone size are taken as reported in that table, and D and trimming were inferred from the DNA itself. The sample includes under 300,000 clones, roughly 84% of them seen just once. The germline V gene has CDR1 SGHNT and CDR2 YYREEE (reference sequence). Between the trimmed V and J ends, which lost 4 bases and 7 bases, there was a span of 9 bases. CDR3 length: 11 amino acids. The chain carries TRBV5-4 and TRBJ2-7, with a possible D match to TRBD2 (6 bases). Sequences were obtained from peripheral blood. This TCR was recovered from a middle-aged woman who had recovered from COVID-19. As DNA, the CDR3 is TGTGCCAGCAGCGGGGCGGGGGAGCAGTACTTC. Protein sequence: CASSGAGEQYF.